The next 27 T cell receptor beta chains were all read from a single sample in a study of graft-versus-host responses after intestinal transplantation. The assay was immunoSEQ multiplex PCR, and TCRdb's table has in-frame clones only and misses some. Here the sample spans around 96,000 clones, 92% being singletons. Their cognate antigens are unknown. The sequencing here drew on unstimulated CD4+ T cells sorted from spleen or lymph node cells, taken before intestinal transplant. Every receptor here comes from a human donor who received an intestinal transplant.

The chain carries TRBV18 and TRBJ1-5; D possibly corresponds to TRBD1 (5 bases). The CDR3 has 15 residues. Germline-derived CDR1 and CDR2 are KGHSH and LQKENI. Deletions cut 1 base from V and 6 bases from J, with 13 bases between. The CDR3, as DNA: TGTGCCAGCTCACCACAACCGGGGGATTCTCAGCCCCAGCATTTT. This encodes CASSPQPGDSQPQHF.

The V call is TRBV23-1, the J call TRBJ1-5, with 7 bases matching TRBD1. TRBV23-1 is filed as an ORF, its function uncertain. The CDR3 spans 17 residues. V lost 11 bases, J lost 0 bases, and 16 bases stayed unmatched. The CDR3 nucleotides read TGCGCCTTCAAAAAAACCGGGGACAGAGATAGCAATCAGCCCCAGCATTTT. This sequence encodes CAFKKTGDRDSNQPQHF.

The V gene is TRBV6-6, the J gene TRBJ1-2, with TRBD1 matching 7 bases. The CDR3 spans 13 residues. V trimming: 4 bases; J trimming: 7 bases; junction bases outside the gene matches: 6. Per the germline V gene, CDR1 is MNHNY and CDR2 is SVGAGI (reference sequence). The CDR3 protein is CASSSDRVGGYTF. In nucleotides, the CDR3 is TGTGCCAGCAGTTCCGACAGGGTCGGTGGCTACACCTTC.

CDR3 sequence: CAWSGTENQPQHF. The CDR3 DNA is TGTGCCTGGAGCGGGACAGAAAATCAGCCCCAGCATTTT. The V gene is TRBV30, the J gene TRBJ1-5; 7 bases agree with TRBD1. The junction had 3 bases not matched to a gene; V was cut back by 3 bases and J by 4 bases. The CDR3 has 13 residues. In germline, CDR1 is GTSNPN, CDR2 SVGIG (reference sequence).

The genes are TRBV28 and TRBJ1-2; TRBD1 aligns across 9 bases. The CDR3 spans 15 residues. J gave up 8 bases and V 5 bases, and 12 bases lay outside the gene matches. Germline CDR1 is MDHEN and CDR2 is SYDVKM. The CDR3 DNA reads TGTGCCAGCAGTCTCCCCTCCACAGGGGGCAGGGGCTACACCTTC. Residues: CASSLPSTGGRGYTF.

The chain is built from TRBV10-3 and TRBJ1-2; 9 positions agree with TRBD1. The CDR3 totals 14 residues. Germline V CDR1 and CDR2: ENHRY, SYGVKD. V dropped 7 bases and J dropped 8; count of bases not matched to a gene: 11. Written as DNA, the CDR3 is TGTGCCATCATAAGGGACAGGGAATCGGGAGGCTACACCTTC. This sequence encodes CAIIRDRESGGYTF.

CDR3 DNA sequence: TGTGCCAGCACCCGGGGACTAGCGGACTACGAGCAGTACTTC. It is translated as CASTRGLADYEQYF. The V and J genes are TRBV6-5 and TRBJ2-7; 11 positions agree with TRBD2. The CDR3 extends over 14 amino acids. Germline CDR1 MNHEY, CDR2 SVGAGI. V trimming: 7 bases; J trimming: 3 bases; junction bases outside the gene matches: 5.

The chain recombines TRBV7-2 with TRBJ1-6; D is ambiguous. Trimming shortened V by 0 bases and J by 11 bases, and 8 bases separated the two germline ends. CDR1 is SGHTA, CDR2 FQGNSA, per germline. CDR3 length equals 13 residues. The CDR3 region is CASSLASTAPLHF. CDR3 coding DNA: TGTGCCAGCAGCTTAGCAAGCACGGCACCCCTCCACTTT.

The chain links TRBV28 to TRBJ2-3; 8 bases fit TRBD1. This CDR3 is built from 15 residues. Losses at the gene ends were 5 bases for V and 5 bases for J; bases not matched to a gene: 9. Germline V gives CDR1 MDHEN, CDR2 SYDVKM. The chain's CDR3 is CASSQGQGIRDTQYF. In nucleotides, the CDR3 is TGTGCCAGCAGTCAAGGACAGGGTATTAGAGATACGCAGTATTTT. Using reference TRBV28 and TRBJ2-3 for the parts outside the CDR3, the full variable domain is DVKVTQSSRYLVKRTGEKVFLECVQDMDHENMFWYRQDPGLGLRLIYFSYDVKMKEKGDIPEGYSVSREKKERFSLILESASTNQTSMYLCASSQGQGIRDTQYFGPGTRLTVL.

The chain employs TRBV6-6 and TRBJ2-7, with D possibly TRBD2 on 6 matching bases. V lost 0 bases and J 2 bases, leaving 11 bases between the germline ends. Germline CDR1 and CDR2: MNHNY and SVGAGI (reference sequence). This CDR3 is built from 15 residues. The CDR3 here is CASSYSVSSAYEQYF. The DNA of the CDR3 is TGTGCCAGCAGTTACTCGGTATCTAGCGCCTACGAGCAGTACTTC.

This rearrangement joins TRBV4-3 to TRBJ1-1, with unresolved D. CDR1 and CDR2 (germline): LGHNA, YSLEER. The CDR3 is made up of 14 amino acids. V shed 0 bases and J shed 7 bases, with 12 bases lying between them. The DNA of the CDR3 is TGCGCCAGCAGCCAAGATGAGAGGGTAATTGAAGCTTTCTTT. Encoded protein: CASSQDERVIEAFF.

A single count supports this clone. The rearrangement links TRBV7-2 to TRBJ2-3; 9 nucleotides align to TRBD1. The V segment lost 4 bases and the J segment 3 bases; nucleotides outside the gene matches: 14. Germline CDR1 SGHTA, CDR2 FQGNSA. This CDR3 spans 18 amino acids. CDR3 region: CASSSIWTGVIGTDTQYF. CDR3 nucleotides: TGTGCCAGCAGCTCGATATGGACAGGGGTTATTGGTACAGATACGCAGTATTTT.

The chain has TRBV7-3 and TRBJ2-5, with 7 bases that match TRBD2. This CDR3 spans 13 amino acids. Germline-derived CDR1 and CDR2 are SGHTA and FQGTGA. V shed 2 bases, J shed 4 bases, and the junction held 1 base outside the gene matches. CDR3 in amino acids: CASSLGGRETQYF. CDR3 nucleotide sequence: TGTGCCAGCAGCTTAGGCGGGAGAGAGACCCAGTACTTC.

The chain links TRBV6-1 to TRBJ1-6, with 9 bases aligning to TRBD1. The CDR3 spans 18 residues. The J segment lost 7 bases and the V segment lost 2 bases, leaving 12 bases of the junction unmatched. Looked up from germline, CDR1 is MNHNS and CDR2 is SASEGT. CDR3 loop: CASSESQDLQGANSPLHF. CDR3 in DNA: TGTGCCAGCAGTGAATCCCAAGACCTACAGGGGGCAAATTCACCCCTCCACTTT.

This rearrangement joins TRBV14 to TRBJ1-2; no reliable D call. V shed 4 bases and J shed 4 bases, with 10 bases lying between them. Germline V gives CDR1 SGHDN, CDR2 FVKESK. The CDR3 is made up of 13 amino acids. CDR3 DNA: TGTGCCAGCAGCCCTCAGTCCTCCTATGGCTACACCTTC. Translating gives CASSPQSSYGYTF.

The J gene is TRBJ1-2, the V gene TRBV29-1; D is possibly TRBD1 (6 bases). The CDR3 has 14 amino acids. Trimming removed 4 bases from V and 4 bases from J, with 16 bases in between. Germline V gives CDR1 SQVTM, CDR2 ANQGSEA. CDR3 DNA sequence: TGCAGCGTTGGGAACAGGGCGGGGGTCTATGGCTACACCTTC. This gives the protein CSVGNRAGVYGYTF.

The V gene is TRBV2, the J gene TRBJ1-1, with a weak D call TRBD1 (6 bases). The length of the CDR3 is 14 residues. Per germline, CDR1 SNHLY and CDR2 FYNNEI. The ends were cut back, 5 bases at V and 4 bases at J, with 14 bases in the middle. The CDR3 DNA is TGTGCCAGCAGTCCACAGGGAGGGGGCACTGAAGCTTTCTTT. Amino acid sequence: CASSPQGGGTEAFF.

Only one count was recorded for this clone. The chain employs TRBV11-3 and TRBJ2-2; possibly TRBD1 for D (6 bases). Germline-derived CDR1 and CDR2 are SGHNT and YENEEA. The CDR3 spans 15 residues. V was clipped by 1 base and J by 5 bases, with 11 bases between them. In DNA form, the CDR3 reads TGTGCCAGCAGCTTAGGCAGGGGAGAGACCGGGGAGCTGTTTTTT. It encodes CASSLGRGETGELFF.

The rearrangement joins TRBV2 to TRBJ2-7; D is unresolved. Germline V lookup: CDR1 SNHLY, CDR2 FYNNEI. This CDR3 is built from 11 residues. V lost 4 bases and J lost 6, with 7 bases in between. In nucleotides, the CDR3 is TGTGCCAGCAGTGTCCTAGGCGAGCAGTACTTC. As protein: CASSVLGEQYF.

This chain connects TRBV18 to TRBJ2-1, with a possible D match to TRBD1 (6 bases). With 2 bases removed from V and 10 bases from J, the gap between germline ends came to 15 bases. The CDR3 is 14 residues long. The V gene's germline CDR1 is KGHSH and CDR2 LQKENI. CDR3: CASSPSAGEGEQFF. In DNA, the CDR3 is TGTGCCAGCTCACCATCGGCAGGGGAAGGGGAGCAGTTCTTC.

The CDR3 region has the DNA TGCGCCAGCAGCGTTGGATCCCGGGGCTCTGGAAACACCATATATTTT. Translated: CASSVGSRGSGNTIYF. The chain carries TRBV5-1 and TRBJ1-3; D not resolved. From germline, CDR1 is SGHRS and CDR2 YFSETQ. Trimming removed 4 bases from V and 0 bases from J, with 14 bases in between. The CDR3 runs 16 residues. The full variable domain, rest sourced from reference TRBV5-1 and TRBJ1-3, is KAGVTQTPRYLIKTRGQQVTLSCSPISGHRSVSWYQQTPGQGLQFLFEYFSETQRNKGNFPGRFSGRQFSNSRSEMNVSTLELGDSALYLCASSVGSRGSGNTIYFGEGSWLTVV.

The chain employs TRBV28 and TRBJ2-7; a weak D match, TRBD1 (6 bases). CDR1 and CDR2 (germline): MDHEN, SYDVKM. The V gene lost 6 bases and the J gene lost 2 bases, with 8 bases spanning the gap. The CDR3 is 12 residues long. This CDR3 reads CASRNRAYEQYF. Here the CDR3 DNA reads TGTGCCAGCAGGAACAGGGCCTACGAGCAGTACTTC.

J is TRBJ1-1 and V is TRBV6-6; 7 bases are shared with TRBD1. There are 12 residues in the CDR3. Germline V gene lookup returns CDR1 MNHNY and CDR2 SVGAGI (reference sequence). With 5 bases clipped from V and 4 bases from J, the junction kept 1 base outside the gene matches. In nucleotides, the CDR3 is TGTGCCAGCAGTAGACAGGGCACTGAAGCTTTCTTT. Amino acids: CASSRQGTEAFF.

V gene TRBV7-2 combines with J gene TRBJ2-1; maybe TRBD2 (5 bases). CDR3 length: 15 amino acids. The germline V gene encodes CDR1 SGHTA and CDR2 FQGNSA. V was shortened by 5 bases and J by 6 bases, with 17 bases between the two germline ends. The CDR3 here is CASSRADIPTNEQFF. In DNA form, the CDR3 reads TGTGCCAGCAGCCGAGCGGATATTCCTACCAATGAGCAGTTCTTC.

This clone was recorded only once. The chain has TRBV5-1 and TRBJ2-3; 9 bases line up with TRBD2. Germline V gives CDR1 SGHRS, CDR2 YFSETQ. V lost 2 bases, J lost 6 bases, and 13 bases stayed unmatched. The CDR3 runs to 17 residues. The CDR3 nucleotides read TGCGCCAGCAGCTTCGGGGCGAGCGGGGGGACGACGGATACGCAGTATTTT. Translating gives CASSFGASGGTTDTQYF. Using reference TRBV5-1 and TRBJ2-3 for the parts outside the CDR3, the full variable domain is KAGVTQTPRYLIKTRGQQVTLSCSPISGHRSVSWYQQTPGQGLQFLFEYFSETQRNKGNFPGRFSGRQFSNSRSEMNVSTLELGDSALYLCASSFGASGGTTDTQYFGPGTRLTVL.

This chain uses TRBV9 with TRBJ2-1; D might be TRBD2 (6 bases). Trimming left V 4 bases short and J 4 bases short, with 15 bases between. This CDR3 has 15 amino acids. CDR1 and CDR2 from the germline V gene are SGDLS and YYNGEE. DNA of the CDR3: TGTGCCAGCAGCCAAGAGGGACTCCTATACAATGAGCAGTTCTTC. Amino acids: CASSQEGLLYNEQFF.

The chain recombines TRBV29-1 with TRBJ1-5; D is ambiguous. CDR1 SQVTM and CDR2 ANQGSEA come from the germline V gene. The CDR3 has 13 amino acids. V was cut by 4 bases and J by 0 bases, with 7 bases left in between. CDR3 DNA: TGCAGCGTTGGTACTAGTAGCAATCAGCCCCAGCATTTT. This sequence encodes CSVGTSSNQPQHF.